This TCR beta chain derives from a study of blood T cell repertoires in COVID-19. All enrollees were roughly 18 to 89 years old and from approximately 25 US areas. Participants' reported clinical history set cohort assignment. The study counted Cohort 3 donors as recovered given two negative PCRs, clearance, or symptom resolution. The V gene's germline CDR1 is SGHNT and CDR2 YYREEE (reference sequence). The V and J ends lost 6 bases and 10 bases respectively, with 16 bases between them. This CDR3 region has 12 residues. In the original processing: Counts of nucleated cells, estimated from reference gene primer amplification, were obtained. Using immunoSEQ multiplex PCR, the repertoire was profiled, and TCRdb retains in-frame clones only, with some absent. That table furnishes V, J and clone size, whereas the DNA furnished D and trimming. Here the sample spans about 330,000 clones, around 87% being singletons.

The V gene is TRBV5-4, the J gene TRBJ1-2; D is undetermined. The material sequenced was PBMCs or T cells enriched from blood (not recorded which). The sequence derives from a woman aged 25-40 years who had recovered from COVID-19. The CDR3: CASTILPEDYTF. CDR3 sequence (DNA): TGTGCCAGCACCATACTGCCGGAGGACTACACCTTC.